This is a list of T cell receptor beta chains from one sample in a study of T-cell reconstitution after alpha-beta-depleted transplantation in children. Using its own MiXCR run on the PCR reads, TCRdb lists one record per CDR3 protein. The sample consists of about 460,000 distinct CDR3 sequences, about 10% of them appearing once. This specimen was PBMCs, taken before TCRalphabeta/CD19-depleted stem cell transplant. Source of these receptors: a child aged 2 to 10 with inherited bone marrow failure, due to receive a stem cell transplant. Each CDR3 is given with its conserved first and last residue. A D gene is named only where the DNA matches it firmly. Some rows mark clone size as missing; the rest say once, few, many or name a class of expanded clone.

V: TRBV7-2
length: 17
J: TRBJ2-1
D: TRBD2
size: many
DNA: TGTGCCAGCAGCCCACGACTAGCGGGAGATGAACACAATGAGCAGTTCTTC
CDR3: CASSPRLAGDEHNEQFF

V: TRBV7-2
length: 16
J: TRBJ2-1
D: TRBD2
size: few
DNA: TGTGCCAGCACCTCGGGACTAGCGGCCTCCTACAATGAGCAGTTCTTC
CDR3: CASTSGLAASYNEQFF

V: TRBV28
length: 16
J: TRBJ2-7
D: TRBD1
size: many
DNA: TGTGCCAGCAGTTTATCCCCCGGGACAGACTTTTACGAGCAGTACTTC
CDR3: CASSLSPGTDFYEQYF

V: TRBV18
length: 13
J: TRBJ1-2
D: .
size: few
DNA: TGTGCCAGCTCACCACGGACAGATGATGGCTACACCTTC
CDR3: CASSPRTDDGYTF

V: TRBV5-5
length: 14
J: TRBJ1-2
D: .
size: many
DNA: TGTGCCAGCAGCTCCGGGATTTCTAACTATGGCTACACCTTC
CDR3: CASSSGISNYGYTF

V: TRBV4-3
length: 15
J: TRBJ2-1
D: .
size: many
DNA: TGCGCCAGCAGCCAAGACCCTCCTGGCCACAATGAGCAGTTCTTC
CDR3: CASSQDPPGHNEQFF

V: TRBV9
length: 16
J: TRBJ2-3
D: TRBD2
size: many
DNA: TGTGCCAGCAGCACTCCGGGACTAGCGGACACAGATACGCAGTATTTT
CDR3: CASSTPGLADTDTQYF

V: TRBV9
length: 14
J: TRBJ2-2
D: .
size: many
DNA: TGTGCCAGCAGCACCGGTACCCCTCTCGGGGAGCTGTTTTTT
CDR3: CASSTGTPLGELFF

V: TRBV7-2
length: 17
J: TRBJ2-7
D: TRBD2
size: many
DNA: TGTGCCAGCAGCTACCCCCGGGGTAGCGGGAGCCCGACCGAGCAGTACTTC
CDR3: CASSYPRGSGSPTEQYF

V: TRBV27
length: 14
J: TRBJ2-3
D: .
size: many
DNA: TGTGCCAGCAGCCCTGATTCTCGAGGGGATACGCAGTATTTT
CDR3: CASSPDSRGDTQYF

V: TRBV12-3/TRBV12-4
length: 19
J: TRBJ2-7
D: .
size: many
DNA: TGTGCCAGCAGTTTAGGTACAGGGTCGGGTTCCGGCCTACCCTACGAGCAGTACTTC
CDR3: CASSLGTGSGSGLPYEQYF

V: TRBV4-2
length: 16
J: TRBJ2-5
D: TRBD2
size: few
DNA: TGTGCCAGCAGCCAGGTTGTAGCGGGAGCCGGGGAGACCCAGTACTTC
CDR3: CASSQVVAGAGETQYF

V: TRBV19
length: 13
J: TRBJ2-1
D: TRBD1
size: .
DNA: TGTGCCAGTGAGAACAGGGGCGCCAATGAGCAGTTCTTC
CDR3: CASENRGANEQFF

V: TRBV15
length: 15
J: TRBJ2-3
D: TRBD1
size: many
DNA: TGTGCCACCAGCCCCGGACAGGGCCACACAGATACGCAGTATTTT
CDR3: CATSPGQGHTDTQYF

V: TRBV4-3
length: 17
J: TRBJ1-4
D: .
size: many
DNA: TGCGCCAGCAGCCAAGGAGTTTACAGAAATCTTGGTGAAAAACTGTTTTTT
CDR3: CASSQGVYRNLGEKLFF

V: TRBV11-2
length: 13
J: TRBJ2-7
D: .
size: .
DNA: TGTGCCAGCAGCTTTAGCTTCTCCTACGAGCAGTACTTC
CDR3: CASSFSFSYEQYF

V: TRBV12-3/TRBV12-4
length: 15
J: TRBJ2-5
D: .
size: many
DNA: TGTGCCAGCAGTAGGGGGCCGGGACTACAAGAGACCCAGTACTTC
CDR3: CASSRGPGLQETQYF

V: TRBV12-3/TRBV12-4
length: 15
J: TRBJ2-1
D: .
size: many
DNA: TGTGCCAGCAGACCCGGATTTCACCTCGTCAATGAGCAGTTCTTC
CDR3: CASRPGFHLVNEQFF

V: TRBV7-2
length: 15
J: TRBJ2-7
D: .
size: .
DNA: TGTGCCAGCAGTCAGCTTAATTTCCTATCCTACGAGCAGTACTTC
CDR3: CASSQLNFLSYEQYF

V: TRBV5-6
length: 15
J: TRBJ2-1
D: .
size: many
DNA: TGTGCCAGCAGCTTGGACTATGTGAATTTGGATGAGCAGTTCTTC
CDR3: CASSLDYVNLDEQFF

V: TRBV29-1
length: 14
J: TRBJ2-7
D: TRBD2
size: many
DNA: TGCAGCGTTGAGGTGACTAGCGGCTTCTACGAGCAGTACTTC
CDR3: CSVEVTSGFYEQYF

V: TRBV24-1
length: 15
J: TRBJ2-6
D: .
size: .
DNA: TGTGCCACCAGTGATTCAGGCTCTGGGGCCAACGTCCTGACTTTC
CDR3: CATSDSGSGANVLTF

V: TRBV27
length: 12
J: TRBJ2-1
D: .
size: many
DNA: TGTGCCAGCAGTTTTGCTCGGAATGAGCAGTTCTTC
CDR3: CASSFARNEQFF

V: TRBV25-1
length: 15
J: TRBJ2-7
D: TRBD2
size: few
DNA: TGTGCCAGCAGTGAATGGGGGGGGGGAAAGGCTGTGCAGTACTTC
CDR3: CASSEWGGGKAVQYF

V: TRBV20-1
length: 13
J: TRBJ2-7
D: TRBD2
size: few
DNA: TGCAGCGCTACTAGCGGAGATTCCTACGAGCAGTACTTC
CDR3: CSATSGDSYEQYF

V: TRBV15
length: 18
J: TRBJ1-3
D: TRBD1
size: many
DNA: TGTGCCACCAGCAGGGGAACCCGACAGGGAGTAAACGGAAACACCATATATTTT
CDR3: CATSRGTRQGVNGNTIYF

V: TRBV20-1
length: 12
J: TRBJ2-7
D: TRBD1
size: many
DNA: TGCAGTGCTCTGGACAGGATAGAAGAGCAGTACTTC
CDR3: CSALDRIEEQYF

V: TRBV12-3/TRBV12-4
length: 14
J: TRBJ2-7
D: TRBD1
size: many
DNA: TGTGCCAGCAGTGGACCGGACAGGGGCTACGAGCAGTACTTC
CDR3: CASSGPDRGYEQYF

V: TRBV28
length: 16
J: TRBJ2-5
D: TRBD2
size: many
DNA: TGTGCCAGCAAGATCCAAAGCGGGAGTAAAGCGGAGACCCAGTACTTC
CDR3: CASKIQSGSKAETQYF

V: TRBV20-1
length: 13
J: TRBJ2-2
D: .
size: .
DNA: TGCAGTGCTAGAGGACGAGAGACCGGGGAGCTGTTTTTT
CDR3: CSARGRETGELFF

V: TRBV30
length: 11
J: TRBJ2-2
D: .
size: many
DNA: TGTGCCTGGAGTTTTTTGGGGGAGCTGTTTTTT
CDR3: CAWSFLGELFF

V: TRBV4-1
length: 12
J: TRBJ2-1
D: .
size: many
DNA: TGCGCCAGCAGCCAAGTGGAGAATGAGCAGTTCTTC
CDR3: CASSQVENEQFF

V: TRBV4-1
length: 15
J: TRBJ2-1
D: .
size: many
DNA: TGCGCCAGCAGCCTGGGACCCGGGGGGCTCAATGAGCAGTTCTTC
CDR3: CASSLGPGGLNEQFF

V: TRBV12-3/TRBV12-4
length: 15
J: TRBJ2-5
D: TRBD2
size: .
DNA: TGTGCCAGCAGTTTAAGCGGGAGTGGTACAGAGACCCAGTACTTC
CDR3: CASSLSGSGTETQYF

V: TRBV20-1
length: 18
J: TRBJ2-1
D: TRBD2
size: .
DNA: TGCAGTGCTAGTCCGGGACTAGCGGCCCTAAGCTCCTACAATGAGCAGTTCTTC
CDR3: CSASPGLAALSSYNEQFF

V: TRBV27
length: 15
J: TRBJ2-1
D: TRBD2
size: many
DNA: TGTGCCAGCAGTTTTGGGACTAGCGGAAACAATGAGCAGTTCTTC
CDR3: CASSFGTSGNNEQFF

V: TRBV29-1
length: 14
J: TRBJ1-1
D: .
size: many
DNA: TGCAGCGTTGAAGATAACCGGGGATCCACTGAAGCTTTCTTT
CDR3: CSVEDNRGSTEAFF

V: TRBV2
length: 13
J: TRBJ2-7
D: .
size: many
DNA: TGTGCCAGCAGTGAAGGGCCCGCCTACGAGCAGTACTTC
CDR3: CASSEGPAYEQYF

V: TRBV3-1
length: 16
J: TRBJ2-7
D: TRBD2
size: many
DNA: TGTGCCAGCAGTCTCAAATTCGGGACTAGACACTACGAGCAGTACTTC
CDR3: CASSLKFGTRHYEQYF

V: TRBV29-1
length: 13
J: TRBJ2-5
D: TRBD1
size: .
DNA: TGCAGCGTTAATCCAGGGGGCGGAGAGACCCAGTACTTC
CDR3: CSVNPGGGETQYF

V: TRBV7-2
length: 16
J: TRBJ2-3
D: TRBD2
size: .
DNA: TGTGCCAGCAGCTTAGGGAGCGGGAGAAGGACAGATACGCAGTATTTT
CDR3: CASSLGSGRRTDTQYF

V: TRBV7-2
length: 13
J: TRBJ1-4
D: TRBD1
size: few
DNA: TGTGCCAGCAGCGCCAGGACAGGAGGAAAACTGTTTTTT
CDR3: CASSARTGGKLFF

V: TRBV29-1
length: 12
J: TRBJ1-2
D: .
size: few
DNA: TGCAGCGTTGATGGGGGACTCTATGGCTACACCTTC
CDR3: CSVDGGLYGYTF

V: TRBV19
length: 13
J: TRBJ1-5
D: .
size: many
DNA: TGTGCCAGTCAAGTAGGGTTCTATCAGCCCCAGCATTTT
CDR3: CASQVGFYQPQHF

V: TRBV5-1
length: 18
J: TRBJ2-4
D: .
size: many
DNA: TGCGCCAGCAGCTTGGCTTTCGCCTGGGGCTTCTCCAAAAACATTCAGTACTTC
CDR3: CASSLAFAWGFSKNIQYF

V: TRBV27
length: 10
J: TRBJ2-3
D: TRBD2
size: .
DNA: TGTGCCAGCAACAGAACTAGCGGCCCTTTT
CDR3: CASNRTSGPF

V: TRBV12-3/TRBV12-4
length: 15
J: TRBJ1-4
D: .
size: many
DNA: TGTGCCAGCAGTTTAGCCCGGGGGAGCGGTGAAAAACTGTTTTTT
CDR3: CASSLARGSGEKLFF

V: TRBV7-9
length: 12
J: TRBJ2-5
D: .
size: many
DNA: TGTGCCAGCAGCCCGTGGCCCAAGACCCAGTACTTC
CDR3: CASSPWPKTQYF

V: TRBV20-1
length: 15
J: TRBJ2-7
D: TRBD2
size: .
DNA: TGCAGTGCCTACGGACTAGCGGGATCCTCCTACGAGCAGTACTTC
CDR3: CSAYGLAGSSYEQYF